The 26 T cell receptor beta chains presented below share a single source sample, sequenced in a study of blood T cell repertoires in COVID-19. Repertoires were generated with immunoSEQ multiplex PCR, while TCRdb's copy carries only in-frame clones and drops some. This table holds about 120,000 clones, 70% to 90% found once. The sequenced material came from peripheral blood. The receptors stem from a man in his 60s with acute or convalescent COVID-19.

V usage is TRBV6-6 and J usage is TRBJ1-4, with TRBD1 as a possible D gene (6 bases). The length of the CDR3 is 14 residues. Germline CDR1 reads MNHNY; CDR2 reads SVGAGI (reference sequence). V was trimmed by 6 bases and J by 4 bases, leaving 12 bases between them. The CDR3 region has the DNA TGTGCCAGCAGCTCCGACAGGTTTAATGAAAAACTGTTTTTT. It specifies CASSSDRFNEKLFF.

The chain is built from TRBV7-3 and TRBJ2-1, with D perhaps matching TRBD2 (7 bases). Germline V CDR1 and CDR2: SGHTA, FQGTGA. The V and J ends lost 5 bases and 8 bases respectively, with 10 bases between them. CDR3 length: 12 amino acids. This CDR3 is CASSGGAHEQFF. CDR3 coding DNA: TGTGCCAGCAGCGGGGGGGCGCATGAGCAGTTCTTC.

This clone was seen once. This chain connects TRBV10-3 to TRBJ2-5; D is uncertain. V was clipped by 2 bases and J by 4 bases, with 11 bases between them. The germline V gene encodes CDR1 ENHRY and CDR2 SYGVKD. CDR3 size: 14 residues. The CDR3 bases are TGTGCCATCAGTGAGGGGCGTGGGTCAGAGACCCAGTACTTC. Residues: CAISEGRGSETQYF.

The V and J genes are TRBV30 and TRBJ2-3; D ambiguous. CDR3 length equals 14 residues. The V and J ends lost 0 bases and 2 bases respectively, with 9 bases between them. Germline V CDR1 and CDR2: GTSNPN, SVGIG (reference sequence). This CDR3 reads CAWSVLGPTDTQYF. The DNA of the CDR3 is TGTGCCTGGAGTGTACTGGGCCCCACAGATACGCAGTATTTT.

V usage is TRBV27 and J usage is TRBJ2-5; D is possibly TRBD2 (6 bases). V was trimmed by 8 bases and J by 4 bases, leaving 14 bases between them. In germline, CDR1 is MNHEY, CDR2 SMNVEV (reference sequence). The CDR3 is 13 amino acids. Written as DNA, the CDR3 is TGTGCCAGCGCCCGGGACGGGGGAGAGACCCAGTACTTC. Translating it yields CASARDGGETQYF.

The table lists this clone with a few counts. The rearrangement uses TRBV4-2 and TRBJ2-1; TRBD2 matches 8 bases. The V gene's germline CDR1 is LGHNA and CDR2 YNFKEQ. There are 16 residues in the CDR3. Trimming took 2 bases from V and 4 from J; bases not matched to a gene: 7. The CDR3 coding sequence is TGTGCCAGCAGCCAAAGCTCGGGAGGGCCTTACAATGAGCAGTTCTTC. It codes for CASSQSSGGPYNEQFF.

The rearrangement uses TRBV19 and TRBJ1-5, with D unresolved. CDR1 and CDR2 (germline): LNHDA, SQIVND (reference sequence). The CDR3 consists of 15 residues. Between the trimmed V and J ends, which lost 10 bases and 0 bases, there was a span of 16 bases. CDR3 nucleotide sequence: TGTGCCACCGCGCTAGGACTAAGTAGCAATCAGCCCCAGCATTTT. It translates to CATALGLSSNQPQHF.

J is TRBJ1-1 and V is TRBV6-5; D uncertain. The length of the CDR3 is 14 residues. The ends were cut back, 7 bases at V and 2 bases at J, with 14 bases in the middle. The germline V gene encodes CDR1 MNHEY and CDR2 SVGAGI. CDR3 loop: CASKGSRVNTEAFF. The DNA for the CDR3 is TGTGCCAGCAAAGGGAGTCGGGTCAACACTGAAGCTTTCTTT.

The chain is built from TRBV7-2 and TRBJ2-3, with TRBD2 matching over 7 bases. The CDR3 contains 17 residues. Germline values: CDR1 SGHTA, CDR2 FQGNSA. The junction had 9 bases not matched to a gene; V was cut back by 2 bases and J by 1 base. The CDR3: CASSLLRESVGTDTQYF. The CDR3, as DNA: TGTGCCAGCAGCTTACTGCGGGAGTCGGTTGGCACAGATACGCAGTATTTT. Using reference TRBV7-2 and TRBJ2-3 for the parts outside the CDR3, the full variable domain is GAGVSQSPSNKVTEKGKDVELRCDPISGHTALYWYRQSLGQGLEFLIYFQGNSAPDKSGLPSDRFSAERTGGSVSTLTIQRTQQEDSAVYLCASSLLRESVGTDTQYFGPGTRLTVL.

This sequence joins TRBV27 and TRBJ2-2, with 16 bases aligning to TRBD2. Germline trimming cut 3 bases from V and 4 bases from J; bases unmatched to any gene: 5. The germline V gene has CDR1 MNHEY and CDR2 SMNVEV (reference sequence). This CDR3 is built from 18 residues. The CDR3 protein is CASSFTGTSGRVTGELFF. In DNA form, the CDR3 reads TGTGCCAGCAGTTTCACCGGGACTAGCGGGAGGGTCACCGGGGAGCTGTTTTTT.

J is TRBJ2-3 and V is TRBV9; 9 positions match TRBD2. The germline CDR1 and CDR2 sequences are SGDLS and YYNGEE. The V gene end was trimmed by 5 bases and the J gene end by 3 bases; junction bases not matched to a gene: 10. The CDR3 extends over 16 amino acids. The CDR3 region is CASSGIAGAGTDTQYF. Written as DNA, the CDR3 is TGTGCCAGCAGTGGGATAGCGGGAGCGGGGACAGATACGCAGTATTTT.

This chain links TRBV28 with TRBJ2-7; the match to TRBD2 covers 7 bases. The germline V gene encodes CDR1 MDHEN and CDR2 SYDVKM. CDR3 length: 15 residues. Trimming took 5 bases from V and 2 from J; bases not matched to a gene: 9. CDR3 region: CASSPPGGTTYEQYF. For the CDR3, the DNA is TGTGCCAGCAGTCCCCCGGGGGGAACGACCTACGAGCAGTACTTC.

This clone was seen ten or more times. This chain links TRBV19 with TRBJ2-7, with 9 bases that match TRBD2. Germline CDR1 LNHDA, CDR2 SQIVND (reference sequence). With 4 bases clipped from V and 2 bases from J, the junction kept 3 bases outside the gene matches. The CDR3 contains 14 residues. CDR3 loop: CASSTTSGAYEQYF. The DNA for the CDR3 is TGTGCCAGTAGTACGACTAGCGGAGCCTACGAGCAGTACTTC.

This clone was recorded only once. The chain joins TRBV24-1 to TRBJ1-5; D is unresolved. Trimming took off 5 bases at V and 3 bases at J, with 10 bases between the two ends. The length of the CDR3 is 14 residues. CDR1 KGHDR and CDR2 SFDVKD come from the germline V gene. This chain's CDR3 is CATSVPGSNQPQHF. The CDR3 nucleotides read TGTGCCACCAGTGTCCCGGGGTCCAATCAGCCCCAGCATTTT.

DNA for the CDR3: TGCGCCAGCAGTGCGAGAGGCTCTGGAAACACCATATATTTT. Amino acids: CASSARGSGNTIYF. The chain joins TRBV10-1 to TRBJ1-3; D is ambiguous. V dropped 4 bases and J dropped 0 bases, with 7 bases sitting between them. Germline values: CDR1 WNHNN, CDR2 SYGVQD (reference sequence). There are 14 residues in the CDR3.

The chain links TRBV5-5 to TRBJ2-3; TRBD2 might be the D (5 bases). V lost 1 base, J lost 2 bases, and 8 bases lay in between. Germline V lookup: CDR1 SGHKS, CDR2 YYEKEE (reference sequence). This CDR3 is 14 amino acids long. The CDR3 is CASSLSGNTDTQYF. In DNA form, the CDR3 reads TGTGCCAGCAGCTTGTCCGGGAACACAGATACGCAGTATTTT.

This chain connects TRBV9 to TRBJ2-2; a possible D gene is TRBD2 (5 bases). This CDR3 comprises 15 residues. Germline CDR1 SGDLS, CDR2 YYNGEE. The V and J ends lost 3 bases and 7 bases respectively, with 16 bases between them. The CDR3 DNA sequence: TGTGCCAGCAGCGCCGGGATTACTGCGGGCGGGGAGCTGTTTTTT. Protein product: CASSAGITAGGELFF.

The chain joins TRBV28 to TRBJ1-4; unclear D gene. V lost 8 bases and J lost 8, with 12 bases in between. CDR1 MDHEN and CDR2 SYDVKM come from the germline V gene. The CDR3 extends over 12 amino acids. The CDR3 region is CASGPLPEKLFF. The DNA for the CDR3 is TGTGCCAGCGGCCCTTTACCGGAAAAACTGTTTTTT. The complete variable domain, with remaining parts taken from reference TRBV28 and TRBJ1-4, reads DVKVTQSSRYLVKRTGEKVFLECVQDMDHENMFWYRQDPGLGLRLIYFSYDVKMKEKGDIPEGYSVSREKKERFSLILESASTNQTSMYLCASGPLPEKLFFGSGTQLSVL.

This clone was picked up a small number of times. The chain has TRBV27 and TRBJ1-5; D is undetermined. The germline V gene encodes CDR1 MNHEY and CDR2 SMNVEV (reference sequence). This CDR3 has 15 amino acids. The V end was cut by 4 bases, the J end by 3 bases, with 13 bases between. CDR3 bases: TGTGCCAGCAGTTCGCAAGACACATACAATCAGCCCCAGCATTTT. Amino acid sequence: CASSSQDTYNQPQHF.

The chain employs TRBV9 and TRBJ2-3, with 7 bases identical to TRBD2. CDR1 SGDLS and CDR2 YYNGEE come from the germline V gene. This CDR3 has 16 residues. With 4 bases clipped from V and 1 base from J, the junction kept 9 bases outside the gene matches. CDR3 bases: TGTGCCAGCAGCTTCGGACTAGGGTCGGGCACAGATACGCAGTATTTT. Its protein product is CASSFGLGSGTDTQYF. Full variable domain (outside the CDR3, taken from reference TRBV9 and TRBJ2-3): DSGVTQTPKHLITATGQRVTLRCSPRSGDLSVYWYQQSLDQGLQFLIQYYNGEERAKGNILERFSAQQFPDLHSELNLSSLELGDSALYFCASSFGLGSGTDTQYFGPGTRLTVL.

For this clone: At one end the junction does not follow the germline gene, possibly because of a read error. This rearrangement joins TRBV14 to TRBJ2-1; D is unclear. There are 14 residues in the CDR3. Germline CDR1 and CDR2: SGHDN and FVKESK. The CDR3 loop is CATSPRSSYNEQFF. The CDR3 region has the DNA TGTGCCACCAGCCCACGGAGCTCCTACAATGAGCAGTTCTTC.

The chain links TRBV6-5 to TRBJ2-3; 8 nucleotides line up with TRBD1. V dropped 6 bases and J dropped 9; count of bases not matched to a gene: 2. The CDR3 sequence is 11 residues long. Per germline, CDR1 MNHEY and CDR2 SVGAGI. CDR3 in DNA: TGTGCCAGCAGCCAGGGGGCAACGCAGTATTTT. Protein sequence: CASSQGATQYF.

The V and J genes are TRBV19 and TRBJ2-1, with D uncertain. Germline V lookup: CDR1 LNHDA, CDR2 SQIVND (reference sequence). Trimming took 3 bases from V and 6 from J, leaving 3 bases between them. This CDR3 is 11 amino acids long. The DNA for the CDR3 is TGTGCCAGTAGTATCAGCAATGAGCAGTTCTTC. It encodes CASSISNEQFF.

The chain couples TRBV7-5 to TRBJ2-2; the D call in the table, TRBD1, was not verified against the DNA. TRBV7-5 is shown as a pseudogene. This CDR3 has 17 residues. The CDR3 reads CARSLGLGQGNTGELFF. The CDR3 bases are TGTGCCAGAAGCTTGGGATTGGGACAGGGGAACACCGGGGAGCTGTTTTTT.

V and J are TRBV10-3 and TRBJ1-2, with D possibly matching TRBD1 (5 bases). Deletions cut 2 bases from V and 4 bases from J, with 8 bases between. The germline V gene encodes CDR1 ENHRY and CDR2 SYGVKD. The length of the CDR3 is 13 residues. DNA of the CDR3: TGTGCCATCAGTGAGGGGGGGACCTATGGCTACACCTTC. This sequence encodes CAISEGGTYGYTF.

This clone has only a few counts. CDR3 residues: CASSQDRGPGIYGYTF. Here the CDR3 DNA reads TGTGCCAGCAGCCAAGATAGAGGTCCGGGTATCTATGGCTACACCTTC. The chain joins TRBV3-1 (or the pseudogene TRBV3-2) to TRBJ1-2, with unresolved D. Deletions cut 0 bases from V and 4 bases from J, with 15 bases between. This CDR3 is 16 amino acids long. CDR1 LGHDT and CDR2 YNNKEL come from the germline V gene (reference sequence).